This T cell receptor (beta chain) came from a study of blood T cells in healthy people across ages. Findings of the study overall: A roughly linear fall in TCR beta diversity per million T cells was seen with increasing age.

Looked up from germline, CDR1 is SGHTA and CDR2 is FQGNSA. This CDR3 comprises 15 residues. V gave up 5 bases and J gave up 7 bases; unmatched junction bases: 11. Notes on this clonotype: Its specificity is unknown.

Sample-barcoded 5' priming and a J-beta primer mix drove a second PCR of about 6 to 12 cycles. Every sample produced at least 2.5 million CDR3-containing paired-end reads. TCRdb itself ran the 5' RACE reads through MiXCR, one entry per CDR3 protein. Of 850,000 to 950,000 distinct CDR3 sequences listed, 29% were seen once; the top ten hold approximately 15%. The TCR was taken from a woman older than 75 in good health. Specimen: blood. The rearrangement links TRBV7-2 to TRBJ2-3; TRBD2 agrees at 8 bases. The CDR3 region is CASSPQAGEMNTQYF. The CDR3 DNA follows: TGTGCCAGCAGCCCCCAAGCGGGAGAAATGAATACGCAGTATTTT.